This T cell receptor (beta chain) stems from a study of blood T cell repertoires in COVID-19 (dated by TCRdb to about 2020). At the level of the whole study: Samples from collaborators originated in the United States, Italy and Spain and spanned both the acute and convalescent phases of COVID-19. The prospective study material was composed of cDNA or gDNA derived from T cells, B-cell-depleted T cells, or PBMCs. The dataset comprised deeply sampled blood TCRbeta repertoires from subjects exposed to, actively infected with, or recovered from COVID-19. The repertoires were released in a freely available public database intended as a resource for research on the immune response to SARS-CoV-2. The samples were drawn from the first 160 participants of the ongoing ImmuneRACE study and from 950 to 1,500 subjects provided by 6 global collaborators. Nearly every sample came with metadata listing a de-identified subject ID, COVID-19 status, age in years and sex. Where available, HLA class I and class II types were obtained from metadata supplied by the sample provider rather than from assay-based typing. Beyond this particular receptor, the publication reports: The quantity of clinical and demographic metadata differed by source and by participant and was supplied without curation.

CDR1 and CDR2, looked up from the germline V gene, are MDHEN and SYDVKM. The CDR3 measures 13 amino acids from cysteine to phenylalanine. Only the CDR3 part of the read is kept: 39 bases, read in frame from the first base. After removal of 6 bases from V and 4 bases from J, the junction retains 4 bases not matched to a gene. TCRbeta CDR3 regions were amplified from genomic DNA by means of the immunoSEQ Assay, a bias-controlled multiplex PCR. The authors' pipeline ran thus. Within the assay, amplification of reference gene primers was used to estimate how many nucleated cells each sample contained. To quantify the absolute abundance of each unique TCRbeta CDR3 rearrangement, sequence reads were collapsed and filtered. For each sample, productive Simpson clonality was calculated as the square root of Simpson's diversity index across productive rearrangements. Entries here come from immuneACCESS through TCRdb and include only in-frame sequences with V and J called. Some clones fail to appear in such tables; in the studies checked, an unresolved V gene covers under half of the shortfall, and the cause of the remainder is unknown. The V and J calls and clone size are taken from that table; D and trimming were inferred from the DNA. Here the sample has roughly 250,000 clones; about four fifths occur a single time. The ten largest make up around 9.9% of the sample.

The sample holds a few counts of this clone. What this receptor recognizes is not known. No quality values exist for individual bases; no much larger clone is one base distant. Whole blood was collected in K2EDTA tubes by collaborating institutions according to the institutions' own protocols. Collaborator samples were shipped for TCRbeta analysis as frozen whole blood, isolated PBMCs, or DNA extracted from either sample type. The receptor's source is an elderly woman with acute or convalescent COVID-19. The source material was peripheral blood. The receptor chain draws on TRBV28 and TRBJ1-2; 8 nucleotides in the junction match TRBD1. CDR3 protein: CASRGQDLYGYTF. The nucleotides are TGTGCCAGCAGGGGACAGGACCTCTATGGCTACACCTTC.